This T cell receptor beta chain is from a study of T cells in Graves' hyperthyroidism and ophthalmopathy. This clonotype occurred many times. TCR beta CDR3 region amplification was performed from RNA transcripts. When the TCR CDR3 underwent first-round RT-PCR, the HTBI primer set was used. TCRdb itself ran the multiplex PCR reads through MiXCR, one entry per CDR3 protein. This repertoire shows about 290,000 distinct CDR3 sequences, roughly 14% found once; its top ten account for almost 8%. The sequenced sample was blood. This sequence was found in a woman aged 30 to 39 with Graves' hyperthyroidism that later progressed to Graves' ophthalmopathy.

As DNA, the CDR3 is TGTGCCAGCGGCCGACCGAGCGGGGCGGGAGGGCCAAATGAGCAGTTCTTC. Translation gives CASGRPSGAGGPNEQFF. V gene TRBV27 combines with J gene TRBJ2-1; 9 bases fit TRBD2. Germline loops: CDR1 MNHEY, CDR2 SMNVEV (reference sequence). The junction had 18 bases not matched to a gene; V was cut back by 8 bases and J by 7 bases. There are 17 residues in the CDR3.